The present entry profiles one T cell receptor beta chain with its context. As yet, its antigen is unknown. These data are taken from a study of cytotoxic CD8 clonotypes in ibrutinib-treated CLL. Looking at the study overall: Responses comprised some 24 partial and 2 complete; at median around 70 months, roughly 15 remained remitted and about 12 progressed. General study findings and limits: An increase in clonality occurred at ibrutinib response, followed by a return toward baseline at progression.

Only in-frame clones appear in the TCRdb table, and some are missing; sequencing was by immunoSEQ multiplex PCR. This sample yields over 150,000 clones, of which over 55% are seen a single time; around an eighth belongs to the top ten. V shed 5 bases and J 0 bases; nucleotides not matched to a gene: 4. Per the germline V gene, CDR1 is SGHNT and CDR2 is YENEEA. The CDR3 consists of 15 residues. This clonotype was obtained from a human donor with chronic lymphocytic leukemia. The sample was PBMCs, taken after 24 months of ibrutinib treatment. The chain combines TRBV11-3 with TRBJ2-1; 7 bases match TRBD2. The CDR3 sequence is CASSTRTSSYNEQFF. CDR3 DNA: TGTGCCAGCAGCACGAGGACTAGCTCCTACAATGAGCAGTTCTTC.